This TCR beta chain is drawn from a study of blood T cell repertoires in COVID-19 (dated by TCRdb to between 2020 and 2021). In terms of the full investigation: The collaborator samples originated in the United States, Italy and Spain and spanned the acute and convalescent phases of COVID-19. Where available, HLA class I and class II types were obtained from metadata supplied by the sample provider rather than from assay-based typing. The repertoires were released in a freely available public database meant as a resource for research on the immune response to SARS-CoV-2. Deeply sampled blood TCRbeta repertoires from subjects exposed to, actively infected with, or recovered from COVID-19 were included in the dataset. The material from the prospective study consisted of cDNA or gDNA derived from T cells, B-cell-depleted T cells, or PBMCs. Nearly every sample came with metadata listing a de-identified subject ID, COVID-19 status, age in years and sex. The samples were drawn from two sources: the first 160 participants of the ongoing ImmuneRACE study, and 1,254 subjects contributed by 6 global collaborators. General findings and caveats noted by the study authors: Clinical and demographic metadata were provided uncurated, with the amount varying by source and participant.

As regards this clone: This receptor's antigen is unknown. Base qualities are not provided; no much larger clone lies one nucleotide away.

Unmatched junction bases come to 7, with V trimmed by 7 bases and J by 6 bases. The CDR3, from cysteine to phenylalanine, totals 14 residues. Only the CDR3 portion is preserved as DNA: 42 bases, with reading frame beginning at the first base. CDR1 is given as MNHEY and CDR2 as SVGAGI, both from the germline V gene. Each collaborating institution followed its own protocols to collect whole blood in K2EDTA tubes. For TCRbeta analysis, collaborators shipped samples in one of three forms: frozen whole blood, isolated PBMCs, or DNA extracted from either of those sample types. TCRbeta CDR3 regions were amplified from genomic DNA by means of the immunoSEQ Assay, a bias-controlled multiplex PCR. On the authors' methods: The number of nucleated cells in each sample was estimated from the amplification of reference gene primers within the assay. To quantify the absolute abundance of each unique TCRbeta CDR3 rearrangement, sequence reads were collapsed and filtered. Productive Simpson clonality was computed per sample as the square root of Simpson's diversity index over productive rearrangements. Not all clones reach the TCRdb copy of this immuneACCESS table, which keeps in-frame sequences only. Checked studies attribute under half of the gap to unresolved V genes and leave the rest unexplained. That table supplies the V and J calls and clone size; D and trimming were determined from the DNA. This sample lists 300,000 to 400,000 clones; 85% to 90% were detected once. Of the sample, more than 3% is held by the ten largest clones.

This receptor was identified in a woman aged 45 to 65 with active or convalescent COVID-19. The V and J segments used are TRBV6-5 and TRBJ1-5; 9 central bases correspond to TRBD1. Sequencing input: peripheral blood. The sequenced DNA is TGTGCCAGCATGCAGGACAGGGGAGGTCAGCCCCAGCATTTT. Its protein reads: CASMQDRGGQPQHF.